This is a list of T cell receptor beta chains from one sample in a study of cytomegalovirus exposure and HLA in healthy donors. The assay was immunoSEQ multiplex PCR, and TCRdb's table has in-frame clones only and misses some. Here the sample spans 200,000 to 250,000 clones, roughly 80% being singletons. The sample taken for sequencing was PBMCs. All receptors come from a male donor in good health and CMV-seronegative. Each CDR3 is given with its conserved first and last residue. D genes are given only for firm matches. Size is omitted from some rows. Given values are once, few, many or a class for expanded clones.

cdr3_nt: TGTGCCAGCAGTTACTTAGGGACAGGGGGCAGCGAGCAGTACTTC; cdr3_aa: CASSYLGTGGSEQYF; d_call: TRBD1; v_call: TRBV6-5; clone_size: .; j_call: TRBJ2-7
cdr3_nt: TGCGCCAGCAGCTTGGGGGCAACAACCTACGAGCAGTACTTC; cdr3_aa: CASSLGATTYEQYF; d_call: .; v_call: TRBV5-1; clone_size: few; j_call: TRBJ2-7
cdr3_nt: TGTGCCAGCAGTTATTGGGGACTGGAGACCCAGTACTTC; cdr3_aa: CASSYWGLETQYF; d_call: .; v_call: TRBV6-5; clone_size: .; j_call: TRBJ2-5
cdr3_nt: TGCGCCAGCAGCCAAAACTCCTACGAGCAGTACTTC; cdr3_aa: CASSQNSYEQYF; d_call: .; v_call: TRBV5-1; clone_size: few; j_call: TRBJ2-7
cdr3_nt: TGTGCCAGCAGCGAATATTCCGGGACAGGGGACAAACTGTTTTTT; cdr3_aa: CASSEYSGTGDKLFF; d_call: TRBD1; v_call: TRBV25-1; clone_size: once; j_call: TRBJ1-4
cdr3_nt: TGTGCCAGCAGCCTCTACACGGGGGGATCCCGAACCGGGGAGCTGTTTTTT; cdr3_aa: CASSLYTGGSRTGELFF; d_call: TRBD2; v_call: TRBV9; clone_size: .; j_call: TRBJ2-2
cdr3_nt: TGTGCCAGCAAGGGACTAGGGATTCTCGTGCAGTATTTT; cdr3_aa: CASKGLGILVQYF; d_call: TRBD2; v_call: TRBV6-1; clone_size: .; j_call: TRBJ2-3
cdr3_nt: TGTGCCAGCAGAGGCAAACCAGGCTATGGCTACACCTTC; cdr3_aa: CASRGKPGYGYTF; d_call: .; v_call: TRBV2; clone_size: .; j_call: TRBJ1-2
cdr3_nt: TGCGCCAGCAGCCAAGGGTACGGGGTTCGGGACACTGAAGCTTTCTTT; cdr3_aa: CASSQGYGVRDTEAFF; d_call: .; v_call: TRBV4-1; clone_size: once; j_call: TRBJ1-1
cdr3_nt: TGCGCCAGCAGCCCCGAGGTATCCGGCTCCTACAATGAGCAGTTCTTC; cdr3_aa: CASSPEVSGSYNEQFF; d_call: .; v_call: TRBV4-1; clone_size: few; j_call: TRBJ2-1
cdr3_nt: TGTGCCAGCAGCCAAGATCGCGGGAGGGCCCTCGGAGAGACCCAGTACTTC; cdr3_aa: CASSQDRGRALGETQYF; d_call: TRBD2; v_call: TRBV14; clone_size: .; j_call: TRBJ2-5
cdr3_nt: TGTGCCAGCAGCTTATCGGGAGGGCGGGAGACCCAGTACTTC; cdr3_aa: CASSLSGGRETQYF; d_call: TRBD2; v_call: TRBV7-2; clone_size: .; j_call: TRBJ2-5
cdr3_nt: TGTGCCAGCAGTGGCAGGCTCCAAGAGACCCAGTACTTC; cdr3_aa: CASSGRLQETQYF; d_call: .; v_call: TRBV2; clone_size: once; j_call: TRBJ2-5
cdr3_nt: TGCGCCAGCAGCTTACAGGGGGCAATTTACGAGCAGTACTTC; cdr3_aa: CASSLQGAIYEQYF; d_call: TRBD1; v_call: TRBV5-1; clone_size: .; j_call: TRBJ2-7
cdr3_nt: TGTGCCAGCAAGCAGCCCGGGGAGACCCAGTACTTC; cdr3_aa: CASKQPGETQYF; d_call: .; v_call: TRBV2; clone_size: .; j_call: TRBJ2-5
cdr3_nt: TGTGCCAGCAGCTTAAGGAGGCTGACCGGGGAGCTGTTTTTT; cdr3_aa: CASSLRRLTGELFF; d_call: .; v_call: TRBV7-6; clone_size: .; j_call: TRBJ2-2
cdr3_nt: TGTGCCAGCAGTCCACGGGGACAGGGGGTTATTCGGGCTTTCTTT; cdr3_aa: CASSPRGQGVIRAFF; d_call: TRBD1; v_call: TRBV6-5; clone_size: few; j_call: TRBJ1-1
cdr3_nt: TGTGCCAGTAGTTCAACCCGGTCGGGCACAGATACGCAGTATTTT; cdr3_aa: CASSSTRSGTDTQYF; d_call: .; v_call: TRBV19; clone_size: .; j_call: TRBJ2-3
cdr3_nt: TGTGCCAGCAGCCCCCGGACAGGACTTTCACCCCTCCACTTT; cdr3_aa: CASSPRTGLSPLHF; d_call: TRBD1; v_call: TRBV5-4; clone_size: once; j_call: TRBJ1-6
cdr3_nt: TGTGCCAGCAGTGAGACGACAGTAAATAACTATGGCTACACCTTC; cdr3_aa: CASSETTVNNYGYTF; d_call: .; v_call: TRBV2; clone_size: .; j_call: TRBJ1-2
cdr3_nt: TGTGCCAGCAGCCTTGACAGGTTTGGGTACGAGCAGTACTTC; cdr3_aa: CASSLDRFGYEQYF; d_call: .; v_call: TRBV14; clone_size: .; j_call: TRBJ2-7
cdr3_nt: TGTGCCAGCAGCCAGGGGTGGGCAGGCACCGGGGAGCTGTTTTTT; cdr3_aa: CASSQGWAGTGELFF; d_call: .; v_call: TRBV7-9; clone_size: .; j_call: TRBJ2-2
cdr3_nt: TGTGCCAGCGTCCCTGGTCTTACTTTATATGGCTACACCTTC; cdr3_aa: CASVPGLTLYGYTF; d_call: .; v_call: TRBV5-6; clone_size: .; j_call: TRBJ1-2
cdr3_nt: TGTGCCAGCAGCCACACAGGGACCTCCTACGAGCAGTACTTC; cdr3_aa: CASSHTGTSYEQYF; d_call: .; v_call: TRBV7-9; clone_size: .; j_call: TRBJ2-7
cdr3_nt: TGCGCCAGCCTCCCAAGTCGGGGGTACAATAATGAAAAACTGTTTTTT; cdr3_aa: CASLPSRGYNNEKLFF; d_call: .; v_call: TRBV23-1; clone_size: .; j_call: TRBJ1-4
cdr3_nt: TGTGCCAGCAGCTTAATGGGGCAGGGTTACGAGCAGTACTTC; cdr3_aa: CASSLMGQGYEQYF; d_call: .; v_call: TRBV7-3; clone_size: .; j_call: TRBJ2-7
cdr3_nt: TGTGCCAGCTCGAACTACCAAGAGACCCAGTACTTC; cdr3_aa: CASSNYQETQYF; d_call: .; v_call: TRBV18; clone_size: .; j_call: TRBJ2-5
cdr3_nt: TGTGCCAGTAGTATTACCAGGGAGGGTGAAAAACTGTTTTTT; cdr3_aa: CASSITREGEKLFF; d_call: .; v_call: TRBV19; clone_size: few; j_call: TRBJ1-4
cdr3_nt: TGTGCCAGCAACGCGGAGGGCCCGGTCACCGGGGAGCTGTTTTTT; cdr3_aa: CASNAEGPVTGELFF; d_call: .; v_call: TRBV2; clone_size: .; j_call: TRBJ2-2
cdr3_nt: TGTGCCAGCAGCGGCCGGGACAGCAACACTGAAGCTTTCTTT; cdr3_aa: CASSGRDSNTEAFF; d_call: TRBD1; v_call: TRBV5-4; clone_size: .; j_call: TRBJ1-1
cdr3_nt: TGTGCCAGCAGCTTAATGGGGCGGAACACTGAAGCTTTCTTT; cdr3_aa: CASSLMGRNTEAFF; d_call: .; v_call: TRBV7-9; clone_size: once; j_call: TRBJ1-1
cdr3_nt: TGTGCCAGCAGTCTTCATACCGGGACAGGGGGCGGCGAGCAGTACTTC; cdr3_aa: CASSLHTGTGGGEQYF; d_call: TRBD1; v_call: TRBV27; clone_size: .; j_call: TRBJ2-7
cdr3_nt: TGTGCCAGCTCGCCTGGCAGGGGTTGGACCGGGGAGCTGTTTTTT; cdr3_aa: CASSPGRGWTGELFF; d_call: .; v_call: TRBV18; clone_size: .; j_call: TRBJ2-2
cdr3_nt: TGTGCCAGCAGCTCTGAAGGCGGGGGCAAAAATGGCTACACCTTC; cdr3_aa: CASSSEGGGKNGYTF; d_call: .; v_call: TRBV11-2; clone_size: once; j_call: TRBJ1-2
cdr3_nt: TGTGCCAGCAGCGTGCTCCAGGGGTCCGATAGTGAGCAGTTCTTC; cdr3_aa: CASSVLQGSDSEQFF; d_call: .; v_call: TRBV7-6; clone_size: .; j_call: TRBJ2-1
cdr3_nt: TGTGCCAGCAGTCTGGACAGAAAAAAACTGTTTTTT; cdr3_aa: CASSLDRKKLFF; d_call: .; v_call: TRBV11-2; clone_size: .; j_call: TRBJ1-4
cdr3_nt: TGTGCCAGCACACCGGGAGGGACCTACGAGCAGTACTTC; cdr3_aa: CASTPGGTYEQYF; d_call: TRBD2; v_call: TRBV27; clone_size: few; j_call: TRBJ2-7
cdr3_nt: TGCGCCAGCAGCTTGGCCCACGGGGGAGCCCTGAACACTGAAGCTTTCTTT; cdr3_aa: CASSLAHGGALNTEAFF; d_call: .; v_call: TRBV5-1; clone_size: .; j_call: TRBJ1-1
cdr3_nt: TGTGCCAGCAGCTTTGGACTAATGGGGGAGACCCAGTACTTC; cdr3_aa: CASSFGLMGETQYF; d_call: .; v_call: TRBV11-2; clone_size: .; j_call: TRBJ2-5
cdr3_nt: TGTGCCACCAGCCCTCGACAGGGCAACACCGGGGAGCTGTTTTTT; cdr3_aa: CATSPRQGNTGELFF; d_call: TRBD1; v_call: TRBV15; clone_size: .; j_call: TRBJ2-2
cdr3_nt: TGTGCCAGCAGTCCCAGGGTAAACGGGGAGCTGTTTTTT; cdr3_aa: CASSPRVNGELFF; d_call: .; v_call: TRBV6-5; clone_size: few; j_call: TRBJ2-2